The 9 T cell receptor beta chains below were found in one sample sequenced in a study of blood T cell repertoires in COVID-19. The data were produced by immunoSEQ multiplex PCR, yet TCRdb's version contains in-frame clones alone and is incomplete. The sample records fewer than 250,000 clones, 88% being singletons. The specimen sequenced was peripheral blood. Receptors were obtained from a woman in her sixties or seventies with acute or convalescent COVID-19.

This sequence joins TRBV28 and TRBJ2-7, with unresolved D. With 3 bases removed from V and 3 bases from J, the gap between germline ends came to 6 bases. The germline V gene has CDR1 MDHEN and CDR2 SYDVKM. The CDR3 loop spans 12 amino acids. CDR3: CASSLSNYEQYF. In nucleotides, the CDR3 is TGTGCCAGCAGTTTGAGTAACTACGAGCAGTACTTC.

The chain employs TRBV9 and TRBJ1-2; D is ambiguous. Trimming took 0 bases from V and 1 from J, leaving 4 bases between them. The CDR3 has 13 residues. Germline V gene lookup returns CDR1 SGDLS and CDR2 YYNGEE. The CDR3 DNA follows: TGTGCCAGCAGCGTAGCATTTAACTATGGCTACACCTTC. Protein sequence: CASSVAFNYGYTF.

CDR3 in amino acids: CASSPFPGQGAGYEQYF. The DNA for the CDR3 is TGTGCCAGCAGCCCCTTCCCTGGGCAGGGGGCGGGCTACGAGCAGTACTTC. The J gene is TRBJ2-7, the V gene TRBV9; TRBD1 aligns across 8 bases. J lost 3 bases, V lost 4 bases, and 15 bases had no gene match. This CDR3 is built from 17 residues. Germline assignment: CDR1 SGDLS and CDR2 YYNGEE.

The CDR3 here is CAWDRRTTDTQYF. CDR3 nucleotides: TGTGCCTGGGACAGGCGTACCACAGATACGCAGTATTTT. The chain uses TRBV30 and TRBJ2-3, with D tentatively TRBD1 (6 bases). V was pared by 5 bases and J by 2 bases, with 11 bases between. The CDR3 is 13 residues long. CDR1 GTSNPN and CDR2 SVGIG come from the germline V gene (reference sequence).

The chain joins TRBV7-2 to TRBJ2-1, with 10 bases lining up with TRBD2. The germline V gene has CDR1 SGHTA and CDR2 FQGNSA. The CDR3 loop spans 15 amino acids. Losses at the gene ends were 1 base for V and 4 bases for J; bases not matched to a gene: 1. The CDR3: CASSLGLAGYNEQFF. As DNA, the CDR3 is TGTGCCAGCAGCTTAGGACTAGCGGGTTACAATGAGCAGTTCTTC.

The chain couples TRBV9 to TRBJ2-3; 9 nucleotides match TRBD2. CDR1 is SGDLS, CDR2 YYNGEE, per germline. Trimming cost V 0 bases and J 4 bases; bases outside gene matches: 6. The CDR3 has 16 residues. CDR3: CASSVVLRGGADTQYF. Here the CDR3 DNA reads TGTGCCAGCAGCGTAGTCTTGCGGGGGGGCGCAGATACGCAGTATTTT.

V gene TRBV2 combines with J gene TRBJ1-5, with a possible D match to TRBD1 (6 bases). The CDR3 loop spans 15 amino acids. V dropped 3 bases and J dropped 2 bases, with 11 bases sitting between them. Germline V gene data show CDR1 as SNHLY and CDR2 as FYNNEI. This chain's CDR3 is CASSDPGAGNQPQHF. The DNA of the CDR3 is TGTGCCAGCAGTGACCCAGGGGCGGGCAATCAGCCCCAGCATTTT.

The V and J genes are TRBV11-3 and TRBJ2-3; no clear D. The CDR3 has 14 amino acids. Germline V gives CDR1 SGHNT, CDR2 YENEEA. The V end lost 1 base, the J end lost 4 bases, and 9 bases lay between the germline ends. CDR3 in amino acids: CASSLGEVADTQYF. CDR3 bases: TGTGCCAGCAGCTTAGGAGAGGTGGCAGATACGCAGTATTTT.

This sequence joins TRBV18 and TRBJ1-2; possibly TRBD1 for D (5 bases). This CDR3 region has 16 residues. The V end lost 0 bases, the J end lost 3 bases, and 14 bases lay between the germline ends. Germline CDR1 is KGHSH and CDR2 is LQKENI. The CDR3 bases are TGTGCCAGCTCACCACCAGTCGGGGGGGTATACTATGGCTACACCTTC. This gives the protein CASSPPVGGVYYGYTF.